The present entry profiles one TCR beta chain with its context. This specimen belongs to a study of blood T cell repertoires in COVID-19. Clones were sequenced by immunoSEQ multiplex PCR, and TCRdb holds only the in-frame ones, with some missing. The data contain tens of thousands of clones, roughly 79% of them singletons. The receptor was derived from a woman aged 60-75 years with acute or convalescent COVID-19. Material for sequencing was peripheral blood.

The CDR3, as DNA: TGTGCCAGCAGCTTAGGGGGCACGCACAATGAGCAGTTCTTC. Its translation is CASSLGGTHNEQFF. The chain joins TRBV7-8 to TRBJ2-1; D may be TRBD1 (5 bases). CDR3 length: 14 amino acids. Per germline, CDR1 SGHVS and CDR2 FQNEAQ. Trimming removed 1 base from V and 5 bases from J, with 9 bases in between.